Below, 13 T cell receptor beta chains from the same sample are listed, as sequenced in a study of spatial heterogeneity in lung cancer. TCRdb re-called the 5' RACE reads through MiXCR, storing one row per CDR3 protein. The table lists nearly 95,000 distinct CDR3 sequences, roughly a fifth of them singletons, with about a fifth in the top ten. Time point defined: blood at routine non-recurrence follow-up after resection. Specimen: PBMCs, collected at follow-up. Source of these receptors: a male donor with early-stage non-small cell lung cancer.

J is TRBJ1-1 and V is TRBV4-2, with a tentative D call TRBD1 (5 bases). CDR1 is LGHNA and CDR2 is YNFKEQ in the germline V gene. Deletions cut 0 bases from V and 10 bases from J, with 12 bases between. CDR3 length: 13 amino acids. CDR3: CASSQDQARGAFF. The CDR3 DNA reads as TGTGCCAGCAGCCAAGACCAGGCGAGGGGAGCTTTCTTT.

The CDR3 DNA follows: TGCAGTGCTAGAGATTGGCAAGCGGGAGATCTCGATGAGCAGTTCTTC. It yields the protein CSARDWQAGDLDEQFF. The gene calls are TRBV20-1 and TRBJ2-1; 8 bases match TRBD2. The CDR3 runs 16 residues. Germline V gene sequence: CDR1 DFQATT, CDR2 SNEGSKA (reference sequence). After removal of 0 bases from V and 8 bases from J, the junction contained 12 bases not matched to a gene.

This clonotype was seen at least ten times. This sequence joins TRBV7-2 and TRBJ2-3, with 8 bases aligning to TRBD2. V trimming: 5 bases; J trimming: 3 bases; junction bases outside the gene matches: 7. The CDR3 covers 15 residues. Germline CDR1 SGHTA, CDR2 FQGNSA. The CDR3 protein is CASSPPGGRTDTQYF. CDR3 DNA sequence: TGTGCCAGCAGCCCACCGGGGGGGCGAACAGATACGCAGTATTTT.

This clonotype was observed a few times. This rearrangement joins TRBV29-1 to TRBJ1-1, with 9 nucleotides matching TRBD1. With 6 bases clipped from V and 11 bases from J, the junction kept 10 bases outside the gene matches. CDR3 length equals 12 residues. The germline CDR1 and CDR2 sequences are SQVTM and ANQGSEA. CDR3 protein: CSVYRDRVDAFF. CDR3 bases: TGCAGCGTCTACCGGGACAGGGTCGACGCTTTCTTT.

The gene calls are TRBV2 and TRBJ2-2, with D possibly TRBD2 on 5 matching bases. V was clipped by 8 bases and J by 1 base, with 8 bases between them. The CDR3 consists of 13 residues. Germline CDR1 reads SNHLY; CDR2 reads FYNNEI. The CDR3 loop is CASHRENTGELFF. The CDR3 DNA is TGTGCCAGCCACCGGGAGAACACCGGGGAGCTGTTTTTT.

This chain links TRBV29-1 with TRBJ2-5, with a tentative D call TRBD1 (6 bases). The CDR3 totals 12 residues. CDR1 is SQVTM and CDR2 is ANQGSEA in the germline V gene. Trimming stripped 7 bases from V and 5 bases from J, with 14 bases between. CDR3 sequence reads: CSALQGRETQYF. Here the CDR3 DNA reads TGCAGCGCACTACAGGGTAGGGAGACCCAGTACTTC.

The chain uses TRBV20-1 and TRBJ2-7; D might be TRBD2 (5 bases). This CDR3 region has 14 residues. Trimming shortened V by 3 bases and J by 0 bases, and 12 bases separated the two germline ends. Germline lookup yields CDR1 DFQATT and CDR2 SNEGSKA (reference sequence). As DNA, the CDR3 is TGCAGTGCTAGTCCCCGGGGTAGCTCCTACGAGCAGTACTTC. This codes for CSASPRGSSYEQYF.

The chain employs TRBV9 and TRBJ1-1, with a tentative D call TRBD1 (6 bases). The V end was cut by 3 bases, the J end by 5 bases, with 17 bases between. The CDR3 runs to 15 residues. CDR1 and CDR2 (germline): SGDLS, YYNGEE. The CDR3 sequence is CASSEQGNGLTEAFF. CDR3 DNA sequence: TGTGCCAGCAGCGAACAGGGAAATGGGTTAACTGAAGCTTTCTTT.

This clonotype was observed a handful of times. This chain's CDR3 is CASSQERATLSMNTEAFF. CDR3 nucleotide sequence: TGTGCCAGCAGCCAAGAACGTGCCACACTATCCATGAACACTGAAGCTTTCTTT. V usage is TRBV3-1 and J usage is TRBJ1-1; D is unresolved. The CDR3 is 18 residues long. V shed 0 bases and J shed 0 bases, with 17 bases lying between them. Germline loops: CDR1 LGHDT, CDR2 YNNKEL (reference sequence). The variable domain in full, with the rest retrieved from reference TRBV3-1 and TRBJ1-1, is DTAVSQTPKYLVTQMGNDKSIKCEQNLGHDTMYWYKQDSKKFLKIMFSYNNKELIINETVPNRFSPKSPDKAHLNLHINSLELGDSAVYFCASSQERATLSMNTEAFFGQGTRLTVV.

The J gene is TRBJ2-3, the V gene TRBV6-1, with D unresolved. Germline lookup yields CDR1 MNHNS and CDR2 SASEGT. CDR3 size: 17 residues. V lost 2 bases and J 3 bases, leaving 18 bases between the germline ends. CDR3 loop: CASSEFSVGLRTDTQYF. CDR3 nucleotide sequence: TGTGCCAGCAGTGAATTTTCGGTGGGGTTGAGGACAGATACGCAGTATTTT.

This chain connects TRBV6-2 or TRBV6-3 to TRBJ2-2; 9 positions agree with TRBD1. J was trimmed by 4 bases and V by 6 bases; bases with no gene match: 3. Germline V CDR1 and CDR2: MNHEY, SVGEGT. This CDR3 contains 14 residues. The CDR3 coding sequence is TGTGCCAGCAGATGGGACAGGGCCACCGGGGAGCTGTTTTTT. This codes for CASRWDRATGELFF.

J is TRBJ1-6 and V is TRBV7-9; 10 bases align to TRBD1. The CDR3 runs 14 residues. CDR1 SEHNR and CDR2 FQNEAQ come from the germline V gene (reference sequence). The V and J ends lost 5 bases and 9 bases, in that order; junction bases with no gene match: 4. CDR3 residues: CASSQDRGSSPLHF. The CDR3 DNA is TGTGCCAGCAGCCAGGACAGGGGGAGTTCACCCCTCCACTTT.

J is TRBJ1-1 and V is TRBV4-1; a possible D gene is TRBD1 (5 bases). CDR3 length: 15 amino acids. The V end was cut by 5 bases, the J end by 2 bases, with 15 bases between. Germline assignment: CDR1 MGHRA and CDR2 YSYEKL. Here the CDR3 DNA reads TGCGCCAGCAGCTCAATCCGGGGGTCTAACACTGAAGCTTTCTTT. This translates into CASSSIRGSNTEAFF.